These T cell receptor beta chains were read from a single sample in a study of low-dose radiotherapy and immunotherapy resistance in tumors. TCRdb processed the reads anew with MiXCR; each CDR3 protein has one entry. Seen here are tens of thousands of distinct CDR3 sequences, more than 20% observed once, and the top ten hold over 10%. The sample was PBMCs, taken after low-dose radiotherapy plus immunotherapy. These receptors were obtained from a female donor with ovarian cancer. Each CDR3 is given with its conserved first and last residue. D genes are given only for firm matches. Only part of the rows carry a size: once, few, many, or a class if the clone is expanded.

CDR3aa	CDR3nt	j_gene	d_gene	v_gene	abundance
CASSLGGGAGANVLTF	TGCGCCAGCAGCTTGGGAGGGGGCGCTGGGGCCAACGTCCTGACTTTC	TRBJ2-6	TRBD1	TRBV5-1	many
CASLSSGANTDTQYF	TGTGCCAGCCTGTCGTCGGGGGCAAACACAGATACGCAGTATTTT	TRBJ2-3	NA	TRBV26	medium-sized
CASRDRQGADTQYF	TGTGCCAGCAGAGATCGCCAAGGGGCAGATACGCAGTATTTT	TRBJ2-3	NA	TRBV2	many
CSARKRYDGYTF	TGCAGTGCTAGGAAGAGGTACGATGGCTACACCTTC	TRBJ1-2	NA	TRBV20-1	many
CSVDLTGGYEKLFF	TGCAGCGTCGACCTTACAGGGGGCTATGAAAAACTGTTTTTT	TRBJ1-4	TRBD1	TRBV29-1	many
CASSSDSNTGELFF	TGTGCCAGCAGCTCCGACAGTAACACCGGGGAGCTGTTTTTT	TRBJ2-2	NA	TRBV7-3	many
CASSLFGRGYEQYF	TGCGCCAGCAGCTTATTTGGCAGGGGGTACGAGCAGTACTTC	TRBJ2-7	TRBD1	TRBV5-1	many
CASSYVSGEQFF	TGTGCCAGCAGTTACGTAAGCGGTGAGCAGTTCTTC	TRBJ2-1	NA	TRBV6-6	many
CASSARGGGPKETQYF	TGCGCCAGCAGCGCCCGAGGGGGGGGGCCGAAAGAGACCCAGTACTTC	TRBJ2-5	NA	TRBV4-1	many
CSGGSRSYNEQFF	TGCAGCGGCGGGAGCCGGTCATACAATGAGCAGTTCTTC	TRBJ2-1	TRBD2	TRBV29-1	many
CATSPAFGAGGMETQYF	TGTGCCACCAGCCCCGCTTTCGGAGCGGGAGGAATGGAGACCCAGTACTTC	TRBJ2-5	TRBD2	TRBV15	many
CASSPMGGQPQHF	TGTGCCAGCTCACCAATGGGGGGACAGCCCCAGCATTTT	TRBJ1-5	NA	TRBV18	many
CASSRARDINSPLHF	TGTGCCAGCAGCCGCGCCCGGGACATTAATTCACCCCTCCACTTT	TRBJ1-6	NA	TRBV6-1	NA
CASSLGGEMNTEAFF	TGTGCCAGCAGCCTAGGGGGCGAGATGAACACTGAAGCTTTCTTT	TRBJ1-1	TRBD1	TRBV12-3/TRBV12-4	many
CASSYRRNYYEQYF	TGTGCCAGCAGTTACAGGAGAAACTATTACGAGCAGTACTTC	TRBJ2-7	NA	TRBV6-5	many
CASSNRLAGEHGELFF	TGTGCCAGCAGTAACCGACTAGCGGGAGAACACGGGGAGCTGTTTTTT	TRBJ2-2	TRBD2	TRBV6-2/TRBV6-3	NA
CSARVGASDEQYF	TGCAGTGCTAGAGTCGGGGCATCAGACGAGCAGTACTTC	TRBJ2-7	NA	TRBV20-1	many
CASSLGQTSYEQYF	TGCGCCAGCAGCTTAGGACAGACTTCCTACGAGCAGTACTTC	TRBJ2-7	NA	TRBV5-1	NA
CASQITGELFF	TGTGCCAGTCAAATAACCGGGGAGCTGTTTTTT	TRBJ2-2	NA	TRBV11-3	many
CASSTVNQPQHF	TGTGCCAGCAGCACAGTGAATCAGCCCCAGCATTTT	TRBJ1-5	NA	TRBV21-1	many
CASSQETGTPYQPQHF	TGTGCCAGCAGCCAAGAGACAGGGACTCCTTATCAGCCCCAGCATTTT	TRBJ1-5	TRBD1	TRBV4-2	many
CASSPRSGLAETYEQYF	TGTGCCAGCAGTCCGAGATCGGGACTAGCGGAAACATACGAGCAGTACTTC	TRBJ2-7	TRBD2	TRBV7-9	many
CASSLATGVNTEAFF	TGTGCCAGCAGCTTAGCGACAGGGGTGAACACTGAAGCTTTCTTT	TRBJ1-1	TRBD1	TRBV7-9	many
CASSLGGGDTEAFF	TGTGCCAGCAGCTTAGGTGGAGGGGACACTGAAGCTTTCTTT	TRBJ1-1	NA	TRBV11-3	many
CASSFRPGSGRGFYEQYF	TGTGCCAGCAGTTTTAGACCCGGGAGCGGGAGAGGGTTCTACGAGCAGTACTTC	TRBJ2-7	TRBD2	TRBV6-2/TRBV6-3	NA
CASIPPFYNEQFF	TGTGCCAGCATCCCCCCCTTCTACAATGAGCAGTTCTTC	TRBJ2-1	NA	TRBV7-8	many
CSVENRGGGYTF	TGCAGCGTTGAAAACCGGGGTGGCGGCTACACCTTC	TRBJ1-2	NA	TRBV29-1	many
CASSLVAGGQETQYF	TGTGCCAGCAGCTTAGTGGCGGGGGGCCAAGAGACCCAGTACTTC	TRBJ2-5	TRBD2	TRBV7-8	many
CASSPDRGGNTEAFF	TGTGCCAGCTCCCCCGACAGGGGTGGGAACACTGAAGCTTTCTTT	TRBJ1-1	TRBD1	TRBV18	few
CASSDSGPRYNEQFF	TGCGCCAGCAGTGATTCAGGCCCCCGCTACAATGAGCAGTTCTTC	TRBJ2-1	NA	TRBV10-2	many
CASSPGRGARQPQHF	TGTGCCAGCAGTCCGGGACGAGGGGCCCGTCAGCCCCAGCATTTT	TRBJ1-5	NA	TRBV12-3/TRBV12-4	many
CSATWAREPQETQYF	TGCAGTGCTACCTGGGCCCGGGAACCGCAAGAGACCCAGTACTTC	TRBJ2-5	NA	TRBV20-1	many
CSVGTVKVGNTEAFF	TGCAGCGTTGGCACGGTAAAGGTTGGGAACACTGAAGCTTTCTTT	TRBJ1-1	NA	TRBV29-1	many
CASSQAGLARNEQFF	TGCGCCAGCAGCCAAGCTGGACTAGCGAGAAATGAGCAGTTCTTC	TRBJ2-1	TRBD2	TRBV4-1	many
CSATRDRLNTEAFF	TGCAGCGCTACCCGGGACAGACTGAACACTGAAGCTTTCTTT	TRBJ1-1	TRBD1	TRBV29-1	many
CSARRRLNTEAFF	TGCAGTGCTAGACGACGGTTGAACACTGAAGCTTTCTTT	TRBJ1-1	NA	TRBV20-1	NA
CASYDRGPNQPQHF	TGTGCCAGTTACGACAGGGGACCCAATCAGCCCCAGCATTTT	TRBJ1-5	TRBD1	TRBV19	few
CASSGEGGHGPEKLFFF	NA	TRBJ1-4	NA	TRBV6-1	NA
CASSPTTGGLNTEAFF	TGTGCCAGCAGCCCTACCACAGGGGGATTGAACACTGAAGCTTTCTTT	TRBJ1-1	TRBD1	TRBV11-2	many
CASSDWGGDGYTF	TGTGCCAGCAGTGACTGGGGGGGCGATGGCTACACCTTC	TRBJ1-2	NA	TRBV6-1	few
CASSWGLAGVYNEQFF	TGTGCCAGCAGTTGGGGACTAGCGGGGGTCTACAATGAGCAGTTCTTC	TRBJ2-1	TRBD2	TRBV12-3/TRBV12-4	many
CASSLSPGLAGLGEQYF	TGTGCCAGCAGTTTGTCCCCGGGACTAGCGGGCCTCGGGGAGCAGTACTTC	TRBJ2-7	TRBD2	TRBV12-3/TRBV12-4	few
CAIPALSSGYTF	TGTGCCATCCCTGCCCTCTCGAGCGGCTACACCTTC	TRBJ1-2	NA	TRBV28	NA
CASNRGPGPLHF	TGTGCCAGCAACAGGGGGCCAGGCCCCCTCCACTTT	TRBJ1-6	TRBD1	TRBV5-5	NA
CASSLTPGLNTEAFF	TGCGCCAGCAGCTTGACCCCGGGGCTTAACACTGAAGCTTTCTTT	TRBJ1-1	NA	TRBV5-1	many
CASNTGGTGELFFF	NA	TRBJ2-2	NA	TRBV6-2/TRBV6-3	NA
CSASFSSGATMETQYF	TGCAGTGCTAGTTTTTCCAGCGGGGCTACTATGGAGACCCAGTACTTC	TRBJ2-5	TRBD2	TRBV20-1	NA
CASRRGGGGGFETQYF	TGTGCCAGCAGGAGAGGGGGCGGCGGGGGTTTTGAGACCCAGTACTTC	TRBJ2-5	NA	TRBV6-5	many
CASSQDRTSRETQYF	TGTGCCAGCAGCCAAGATAGGACTAGCAGAGAGACCCAGTACTTC	TRBJ2-5	TRBD2	TRBV3-1	many
CSARHPAGERNEQFF	TGCAGTGCTAGACACCCCGCGGGGGAGAGGAATGAGCAGTTCTTC	TRBJ2-1	TRBD2	TRBV20-1	many
CASSQTGESNQPQHF	TGTGCCAGCAGCCAAACAGGGGAAAGCAATCAGCCCCAGCATTTT	TRBJ1-5	TRBD1	TRBV12-3/TRBV12-4	many